These 26 T cell receptor beta chains were sequenced from one sample in a study of CD8 T cells in ankylosing spondylitis. Using its own MiXCR run on the 5' RACE reads, TCRdb lists one record per CDR3 protein. The data contain approximately 340,000 distinct CDR3 sequences, about 14% of them singletons. The sequenced sample was blood, either unsorted or a sorted T cell fraction (not recorded which). All receptors come from a male donor with ankylosing spondylitis or in good health (not recorded which).

This clonotype was seen a handful of times. This chain connects TRBV5-1 to TRBJ1-2; D not resolved. The V end lost 4 bases, the J end lost 0 bases, and 13 bases lay between the germline ends. The CDR3 consists of 15 residues. CDR1 SGHRS and CDR2 YFSETQ come from the germline V gene. CDR3 nucleotide sequence: TGCGCCAGCAGCGCCGACGGAGGGTCTAACTATGGCTACACCTTC. This gives the protein CASSADGGSNYGYTF.

The chain is built from TRBV7-8 and TRBJ1-6; 7 bases are shared with TRBD1. Germline V gene sequence: CDR1 SGHVS, CDR2 FQNEAQ. With V trimmed by 0 bases and J by 9 bases, 2 bases remained unmatched. The CDR3 is 14 residues long. CDR3 DNA sequence: TGTGCCAGCAGCTTAGCAGGGGACAGTTCACCCCTCCACTTT. It encodes CASSLAGDSSPLHF. The full variable domain, in which reference TRBV7-8 and TRBJ1-6 provide the parts outside the CDR3, is GAGVSQSPRYKVAKRGQDVALRCDPISGHVSLFWYQQALGQGPEFLTYFQNEAQLDKSGLPSDRFFAERPEGSVSTLKIQRTQQEDSAVYLCASSLAGDSSPLHFGNGTRLTVT.

The V gene is TRBV29-1, the J gene TRBJ1-2; perhaps TRBD1 as D (5 bases). Germline V gives CDR1 SQVTM, CDR2 ANQGSEA. The V and J ends lost 2 bases and 10 bases respectively, with 17 bases between them. CDR3 length: 13 amino acids. CDR3 DNA: TGCAGCGTTGAAATGGATATCGGGGGAGTCTACACCTTC. It codes for CSVEMDIGGVYTF.

The chain has TRBV7-9 and TRBJ2-2; D may be TRBD1 or TRBD2 (5 bases each). The CDR3 runs 13 residues. Germline CDR1 reads SEHNR; CDR2 reads FQNEAQ (reference sequence). V was pared by 1 base and J by 10 bases, with 10 bases between. CDR3 protein: CASSLDEGTELFF. DNA of the CDR3: TGTGCCAGCAGCTTAGACGAGGGGACGGAGCTGTTTTTT.

The CDR3 is CASSRAGPGKNIQYF. The CDR3 DNA reads as TGTGCCAGCAGCCGAGCGGGCCCGGGCAAAAACATTCAGTACTTC. The rearrangement joins TRBV12-3 or TRBV12-4 to TRBJ2-4, with D possibly matching TRBD2 (6 bases). The length of the CDR3 is 15 residues. The V and J ends lost 6 bases and 3 bases respectively, with 15 bases between them.

V and J are TRBV3-1 and TRBJ2-5; a weak D match, TRBD2 (5 bases). The CDR3 runs 14 residues. V was cut by 0 bases and J by 5 bases, with 10 bases left in between. Germline V gene lookup returns CDR1 LGHDT and CDR2 YNNKEL (reference sequence). CDR3 nucleotides: TGTGCCAGCAGCCAAGAGACGGGGAGCGAGACCCAGTACTTC. It is translated as CASSQETGSETQYF.

In its sample, this clonotype was seen many times. The chain uses TRBV20-1 and TRBJ2-3; 8 nucleotides align to TRBD1. J gave up 4 bases and V 7 bases, and 16 bases lay outside the gene matches. Looked up from germline, CDR1 is DFQATT and CDR2 is SNEGSKA (reference sequence). CDR3 length: 16 residues. CDR3 region: CSVSGGGTGSSDTQYF. CDR3 DNA sequence: TGCAGTGTATCCGGGGGCGGGACAGGTAGTTCAGATACGCAGTATTTT.

This clonotype has a handful of counts. The V call is TRBV27, the J call TRBJ2-7, with a weak D call TRBD1 (5 bases). The V end lost 5 bases, the J end lost 1 base, and 21 bases lay between the germline ends. The CDR3 runs 17 residues. Germline lookup yields CDR1 MNHEY and CDR2 SMNVEV (reference sequence). CDR3 sequence (DNA): TGTGCCAGCAGTCGATCCAACCAAGGGGCTTCATCCTACGAGCAGTACTTC. Translated, it gives CASSRSNQGASSYEQYF.

The V call is TRBV6-1, the J call TRBJ1-6; no reliable D call. This CDR3 is built from 13 residues. Germline-derived CDR1 and CDR2 are MNHNS and SASEGT. V lost 5 bases, J lost 10 bases, and 12 bases lay in between. CDR3 sequence (DNA): TGTGCCAGCAGTCTCTTCATTGACTCACCCCTCCACTTT. Amino acid sequence: CASSLFIDSPLHF.

This clonotype has only a few counts. The V call is TRBV3-1, the J call TRBJ1-1; no definite D call. The length of the CDR3 is 15 residues. The ends were cut back, 4 bases at V and 0 bases at J, with 12 bases in the middle. Germline CDR1 reads LGHDT; CDR2 reads YNNKEL (reference sequence). The CDR3 DNA sequence: TGTGCCAGCAGCCGCCGATCTGCCCTGAACACTGAAGCTTTCTTT. The encoded protein is CASSRRSALNTEAFF.

This clonotype came up a few times. V is TRBV30 and J is TRBJ1-3; perhaps TRBD1 as D (5 bases). CDR1 is GTSNPN, CDR2 SVGIG, per germline (reference sequence). Trimming took 5 bases from V and 0 from J, leaving 5 bases between them. The CDR3 has 12 residues. The CDR3 DNA follows: TGTGCCTGGGACAGCTCTGGAAACACCATATATTTT. It is translated as CAWDSSGNTIYF.

V is TRBV30 and J is TRBJ2-1; 10 bases map to TRBD2. This CDR3 comprises 15 residues. Unmatched junction bases numbered 4, after V lost 0 bases and J lost 5 bases. The germline gives CDR1 GTSNPN, CDR2 SVGIG (reference sequence). The DNA for the CDR3 is TGTGCCTGGAGTGTACGCCTAGCGGGAGACAATGAGCAGTTCTTC. It specifies CAWSVRLAGDNEQFF.

The genes are TRBV10-3 and TRBJ1-5; 7 bases agree with TRBD1. V was clipped by 10 bases and J by 0 bases; unmatched bases: 6. This CDR3 comprises 14 residues. CDR1 and CDR2 (germline): ENHRY, SYGVKD. Here the CDR3 DNA reads TGTGCCACCAACGGACAGGATAGCAATCAGCCCCAGCATTTT. Translating it yields CATNGQDSNQPQHF.

The rearrangement joins TRBV6-2 or TRBV6-3 to TRBJ2-1; TRBD2 matches at 8 bases. V dropped 4 bases and J dropped 0; count of bases not matched to a gene: 17. The length of the CDR3 is 20 residues. Germline V gene lookup returns CDR1 MNHEY and CDR2 SVGEGT. The CDR3 loop is CASSFPVWASGSSSYNEQFF. In nucleotides, the CDR3 is TGTGCCAGCAGTTTCCCAGTATGGGCTAGCGGGTCAAGCTCCTACAATGAGCAGTTCTTC.

V is TRBV5-1 and J is TRBJ2-3; 8 nucleotides match TRBD2. Germline values: CDR1 SGHRS, CDR2 YFSETQ. J gave up 3 bases and V 2 bases, and 8 bases lay outside the gene matches. The CDR3 loop spans 16 amino acids. DNA for the CDR3: TGCGCCAGCAGCTTTTTACAACTAGCGGATACAGATACGCAGTATTTT. Its protein is CASSFLQLADTDTQYF.

The chain joins TRBV7-9 to TRBJ2-4; TRBD1 matches 7 bases. CDR1 SEHNR and CDR2 FQNEAQ come from the germline V gene (reference sequence). Germline trimming cut 3 bases from V and 8 bases from J; bases unmatched to any gene: 7. This CDR3 contains 14 residues. CDR3 residues: CASSFRQGSDIQYF. The CDR3 bases are TGTGCCAGCAGCTTCCGACAGGGATCGGACATTCAGTACTTC.

This sequence joins TRBV6-6 and TRBJ2-7, with D uncertain. V was cut by 6 bases and J by 4 bases, with 10 bases left in between. Germline V gives CDR1 MNHNY, CDR2 SVGAGI (reference sequence). There are 12 residues in the CDR3. CDR3 sequence (DNA): TGTGCCAGCAGCCAAACAGATTACGAGCAGTACTTC. It yields the protein CASSQTDYEQYF.

This rearrangement joins TRBV5-1 to TRBJ2-3; TRBD1 matches at 12 bases. V dropped 4 bases and J dropped 4; count of bases not matched to a gene: 4. Germline V gene sequence: CDR1 SGHRS, CDR2 YFSETQ. This CDR3 is built from 15 residues. The CDR3 DNA follows: TGCGCCAGCAGCGGGGACAGGGGGCGATCAGATACGCAGTATTTT. Translated, it gives CASSGDRGRSDTQYF.

This chain joins TRBV20-1 and TRBJ1-2; maybe TRBD1 (5 bases). V was clipped by 1 base and J by 0 bases, with 15 bases between them. The length of the CDR3 is 16 residues. Germline loops: CDR1 DFQATT, CDR2 SNEGSKA (reference sequence). DNA for the CDR3: TGCAGTGCTAGAGCCGCCTCAGGGTTCCCTAACTATGGCTACACCTTC. Translation: CSARAASGFPNYGYTF.

In this sample, this clonotype turned up a few times. The CDR3 protein is CASSVDGSYGYTF. The CDR3 DNA reads as TGCGCCAGCAGCGTTGACGGGTCCTATGGCTACACCTTC. This chain joins TRBV5-1 and TRBJ1-2, with D unresolved. The germline V gene has CDR1 SGHRS and CDR2 YFSETQ. The CDR3 loop spans 13 amino acids. The V and J ends lost 4 bases and 4 bases respectively, with 11 bases between them.

With regard to this clonotype: This may arise from a read error, as a much more abundant clone is one base away. The chain employs TRBV29-1 and TRBJ2-7; possibly TRBD1 for D (6 bases). Germline CDR1 and CDR2: SQVTM and ANQGSEA. The CDR3 has 13 amino acids. CDR3 coding DNA: TGCAGCGCACTGGACAGAGGGACCTACGGGCAGAACTTC. Its protein is CSALDRGTYGQNF.

The V and J genes are TRBV11-3 and TRBJ2-7; D is unresolved. Germline V lookup: CDR1 SGHNT, CDR2 YENEEA. Trimming took off 5 bases at V and 2 bases at J, with 10 bases between the two ends. The CDR3 spans 13 residues. In DNA, the CDR3 is TGTGCCAGCAGCCTATCCGATGCCTACGAGCAGTACTTC. It is translated as CASSLSDAYEQYF.

This clonotype was counted between two and nine times. V gene TRBV7-9 combines with J gene TRBJ2-3; D is unresolved. Germline V lookup: CDR1 SEHNR, CDR2 FQNEAQ (reference sequence). Deletions cut 1 base from V and 4 bases from J, with 12 bases between. The CDR3 is made up of 15 amino acids. CDR3 loop: CASSLGSPDSDTQYF. CDR3 DNA: TGTGCCAGCAGCTTAGGTAGCCCTGATTCAGATACGCAGTATTTT.

The chain is built from TRBV5-1 and TRBJ1-6, with 8 bases matching TRBD1. V was clipped by 4 bases and J by 7 bases; unmatched bases: 7. This CDR3 region has 15 residues. From germline, CDR1 is SGHRS and CDR2 YFSETQ. The CDR3 here is CASSSSTGVNSPLHF. The CDR3 DNA is TGCGCCAGCAGCAGTTCGACAGGGGTGAATTCACCCCTCCACTTT.

V gene TRBV25-1 combines with J gene TRBJ1-3; D is unclear. The germline CDR1 and CDR2 sequences are MGHDK and SYGVNS. This CDR3 has 16 residues. V gave up 3 bases and J gave up 0 bases, with 12 bases separating them. The CDR3 DNA reads as TGTGCCAGCAGTGACGCGACGGTCCACTCTGGAAACACCATATATTTT. Translation: CASSDATVHSGNTIYF.

This clonotype was counted between two and nine times. J is TRBJ2-1 and V is TRBV20-1, with 11 bases lining up with TRBD1. This CDR3 is 16 amino acids long. Germline lookup yields CDR1 DFQATT and CDR2 SNEGSKA (reference sequence). Trimming at V came to 6 bases and at J to 7 bases, leaving 14 bases not matched to a gene. The CDR3 DNA is TGCAGTGCCCCAAAATTGTGGGACAGGGGGTCAAATGAGCAGTTCTTC. Translating gives CSAPKLWDRGSNEQFF.